This T cell receptor beta chain was sequenced for a study of blood T cell repertoires in COVID-19. This clone came up a few times. Germline CDR1 and CDR2: SQVTM and ANQGSEA. V was pared by 6 bases and J by 0 bases, with 5 bases of the junction left unmatched. The CDR3 extends over 14 amino acids. In the original workflow: Reference gene primer amplification in the assay estimated nucleated cell counts. Profiling relied on immunoSEQ multiplex PCR, and the TCRdb table lists in-frame clones only, not all of them. The V and J calls and clone size are taken from that table; D and trimming were inferred from the DNA. Of 250,000 to 350,000 clones in the sample, over 75% were seen once.

This receptor was identified in a woman aged 25-40 years who had recovered from COVID-19. This chain links TRBV29-1 with TRBJ1-5; 7 bases fit TRBD1. Sequenced sample: PBMCs or T cells enriched from blood (not recorded which). The CDR3 DNA is TGCAGCGTGTCAGGGGGTAATAGCAATCAGCCCCAGCATTTT. Protein product: CSVSGGNSNQPQHF.